A selection of T cell receptor beta chains follows, all from one sample in a study of shared clonotypes between healthy human individuals. Clones were sequenced by immunoSEQ multiplex PCR, and TCRdb holds only the in-frame ones, with some missing. The sample has some 2.3 million clones, approximately 93% seen once; the top ten hold 0.35% to 0.5%. Sequenced material: naive CD4+ T cells from PBMCs. The receptors come from a man younger than 35 in good health. Some clones in this sample may be carry-over from other donors' samples. Each CDR3 is given with its conserved first and last residue. The D gene is left open where the match is weak. Size values are once, few and many counts, or a class for expanded clones, and some rows have none.

>TRBV5-1|TRBD1|-|TRBJ2-3
TGCGCCAGCAGCTACTTCGGACAGGTGGATACGCAGTATTTT
CASSYFGQVDTQYF
>TRBV10-1|TRBD1|-|TRBJ1-2
TGCGCCAGCGAGAACAGGGGGGGGAACTATGGCTACACCTTC
CASENRGGNYGYTF
>TRBV5-1|TRBD2|-|TRBJ2-5
TGCGCCAGCAGCTTGGTAGTACTAGCGGGACTTGAGACCCAGTACTTC
CASSLVVLAGLETQYF
>TRBV28|-|-|TRBJ1-1
TGTGCCAGCAGTTTTCTTATCGTAGGGTCCCCTTGGATCGCTGAAGCTTTCTTT
CASSFLIVGSPWIAEAFF
>TRBV7-8|TRBD1|-|TRBJ2-5
TGTGCCAGCAGCTTAGTAGGGACAGGGGCAGGGGAGACCCAGTACTTC
CASSLVGTGAGETQYF
>TRBV28|TRBD1|-|TRBJ1-1
TGTGCCAGCAGTTTAGCAGGGGGCCGGGGCACTGAAGCTTTCTTT
CASSLAGGRGTEAFF
>TRBV29-1|TRBD2|-|TRBJ2-5
TGCAGTGCTCAGCGGGAGAAGGTAGAGACCCAGTACTTC
CSAQREKVETQYF
>TRBV6-6|-|-|TRBJ1-1
TGTGCCAGCAGAACACAGGGTTCTGAAGCTTTCTTT
CASRTQGSEAFF
>TRBV30|TRBD2|-|TRBJ2-7
TGTGCCTGGAGTGATTTCCCTAGCGGCTACGAGCAGTACTTC
CAWSDFPSGYEQYF
>TRBV28|-|-|TRBJ1-2
TGTGCCAGCAGTTTATTGATTTCAGCCACCCATGGCTACACCTTC
CASSLLISATHGYTF
>TRBV5-1|-|-|TRBJ2-7
TGCGCCAGCAGCTTGGACCCAGGGCGGCCCTACGAGCAGTACTTC
CASSLDPGRPYEQYF
>TRBV18|-|-|TRBJ2-7
TGTGCCAGCTCACCAACAGGCTACGAGCAGTACTTC
CASSPTGYEQYF
>TRBV5-1|-|once|TRBJ1-2
TGCGCCAGCAGCCACGGACAGTATGGCTACACCTTC
CASSHGQYGYTF
>TRBV28|TRBD1|-|TRBJ1-5
TGTGCCAGCAGTTCGACAGGGATAGGTCAGCCCCAGCATTTT
CASSSTGIGQPQHF
>TRBV7-9|TRBD2|-|TRBJ2-7
TGTGCCAGCAGCTTCTTCGGGAGGTCGATCTACGAGCAGTACTTC
CASSFFGRSIYEQYF
>TRBV9|-|-|TRBJ2-2
TGTGCCAGCCGAGCTCGGCCGCCCTACGGGGAGCTGTTTTTT
CASRARPPYGELFF
>TRBV4-1|TRBD1|-|TRBJ2-5
TGCGCCAGCAGGCAAGGGGGCGGCGGGGAGACCCAGTACTTC
CASRQGGGGETQYF
>TRBV5-6|-|-|TRBJ2-1
TGTGCCAGCAGCTCCGCGCAACAGGTACAAGCCGACAATCAGCAGTTCTTC
CASSSAQQVQADNQQFF
>TRBV4-2|TRBD2|-|TRBJ2-3
TGTGCCAGCAGCCAGGAGCGGCTAGCGGGTGTCACAGATACGCAGTATTTT
CASSQERLAGVTDTQYF
>TRBV7-3|TRBD2|-|TRBJ2-1
TGTGCCAGCAGCCGGACTAGCGGGAGATCGGCCTACAATGAGCAGTTCTTC
CASSRTSGRSAYNEQFF
>TRBV6-1|-|-|TRBJ1-2
TGTGCCAGCAGTGACCTGTTTTTCCCCGAGGGGCTGAGGGGCTACACCTTC
CASSDLFFPEGLRGYTF
>TRBV7-2|TRBD2|once|TRBJ2-1
TGTGCCAGCAGCCCGCCGGGACTAGCGGGAAATTACAATGAGCAGTTCTTC
CASSPPGLAGNYNEQFF
>TRBV20-1|-|-|TRBJ1-2
TGCAGTGCTAGTAGTCCGGGGGGCTACACCTTC
CSASSPGGYTF
>TRBV7-9|-|-|TRBJ2-5
TGTGCCAGCAGCGCTAGGTACCAAGAGACCCAGTACTTC
CASSARYQETQYF
>TRBV19|-|-|TRBJ2-7
TGTGCCACTCAGCGAGGGGGTCTCGGTGGCGAGCAGTACTTC
CATQRGGLGGEQYF
>TRBV5-1|-|-|TRBJ2-1
TGCGCCAGCAGCTTTTGGGCTAAATTTGAGCAGTTCTTC
CASSFWAKFEQFF
>TRBV12-5|TRBD1|once|TRBJ2-1
TGTGCTAGTGTTCGGACAGGGGGCTCCTACAATGAGCAGTTCTTC
CASVRTGGSYNEQFF
>TRBV7-3|-|-|TRBJ2-5
TGTGCCAGCAGCTTAACGTCGGCGAGGGGAGAGACCCAGTACTTC
CASSLTSARGETQYF
>TRBV5-1|-|-|TRBJ1-2
TGCGCCAGCAGCTTGGGGTTCGTCGGGGGCTACACCTTC
CASSLGFVGGYTF
>TRBV7-2|-|-|TRBJ2-1
TGTGCCAGCAGTGATCGGGGGCTCCACTACAATGAGCAGTTCTTC
CASSDRGLHYNEQFF
>TRBV7-3|-|-|TRBJ2-5
TGTGCCAGCAGCCAGAGTAGCGGAGGAGCAGAGACCCAGTACTTC
CASSQSSGGAETQYF
>TRBV6-6|TRBD1|-|TRBJ1-3
TGTGCCAGCAGAATTCAAGGACAGGCCTCTGGAAACACCATATATTTT
CASRIQGQASGNTIYF
>TRBV7-9|-|-|TRBJ1-4
TGTGCCAGCAGCGGTGGAGCAGGGGATGAAAAACTGTTTTTT
CASSGGAGDEKLFF
>TRBV28|-|once|TRBJ2-3
TGTGCCAGCAGTTTCCAGGGCGGGAGCACAGATACGCAGTATTTT
CASSFQGGSTDTQYF
>TRBV18|-|-|TRBJ1-1
TGTGCCAGCTCACCCTCGCGGGGGCGCTTGGCGAACACTGAAGCTTTCTTT
CASSPSRGRLANTEAFF
>TRBV25-1|TRBD2|-|TRBJ2-1
TGTGCCAGCAGTGAGCCCGGGGGCGGGAGGGTCAATGAGCAGTTCTTC
CASSEPGGGRVNEQFF
>TRBV15|-|-|TRBJ2-3
TGTGCCACCAGCTCGCTCCAGGGCACAGATACGCAGTATTTT
CATSSLQGTDTQYF
>TRBV18|-|-|TRBJ2-5
TGTGCCAGCTCACCACCATCGGGGGCCGGAGAGACCCAGTACTTC
CASSPPSGAGETQYF
>TRBV5-1|-|-|TRBJ2-2
TGCGCCAGCAGCTTGATTTTGGGGAACACCGGGGAGCTGTTTTTT
CASSLILGNTGELFF
>TRBV5-1|TRBD2|once|TRBJ2-1
TGCGCCAGCCTGGCACTAGCGGGAGGGCCCAATGAGCAGTTCTTC
CASLALAGGPNEQFF
>TRBV9|-|-|TRBJ2-1
TGTGCCAGCACCCAGACACCGGGACTCTACAATGAGCAGTTCTTC
CASTQTPGLYNEQFF
>TRBV4-2|-|-|TRBJ2-7
TGTGCCAGCAGCCGAGGTGCCAACTACGAGCAGTACTTC
CASSRGANYEQYF
>TRBV28|-|-|TRBJ1-5
TGTGCCAGCAGTGAAGGGGTTTCCAATCAGCCCCAGCATTTT
CASSEGVSNQPQHF
>TRBV5-1|TRBD1|-|TRBJ2-7
TGCGCCAGCAGCTTCTGGACAGGCCCGCAGTACGAGCAGTACTTC
CASSFWTGPQYEQYF
>TRBV18|-|-|TRBJ2-2
TGTGCCAGCTCACCCCCCAGGGGCGGGGACACCGGGGAGCTGTTTTTT
CASSPPRGGDTGELFF
>TRBV9|-|-|TRBJ1-5
TGTGCCAGCAACCCGGACGGGACGGATCAGCCCCAGCATTTT
CASNPDGTDQPQHF
>TRBV18|-|-|TRBJ1-5
TGTGCCAGCTCACCGCTATCTGGGGACCAGCCCCAGCATTTT
CASSPLSGDQPQHF
>TRBV4-3|TRBD2|-|TRBJ2-3
TGCGCCAGCAGCCAACTAGCGGGAGTCCCACGAGATACGCAGTATTTT
CASSQLAGVPRDTQYF
>TRBV29-1|-|once|TRBJ2-5
TGCAGCGCCCGGTTGGCCCCCGAGACCCAGTACTTC
CSARLAPETQYF